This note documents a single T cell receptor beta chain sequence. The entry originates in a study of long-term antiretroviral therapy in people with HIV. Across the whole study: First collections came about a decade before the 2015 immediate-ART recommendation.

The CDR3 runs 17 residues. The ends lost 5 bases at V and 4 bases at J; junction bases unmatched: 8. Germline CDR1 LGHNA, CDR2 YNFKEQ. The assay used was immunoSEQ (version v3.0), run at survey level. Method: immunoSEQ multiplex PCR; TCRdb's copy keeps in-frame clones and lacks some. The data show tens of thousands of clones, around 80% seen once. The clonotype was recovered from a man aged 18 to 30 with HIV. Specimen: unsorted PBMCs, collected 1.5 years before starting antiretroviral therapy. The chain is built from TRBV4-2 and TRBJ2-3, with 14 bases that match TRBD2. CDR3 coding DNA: TGTGCCAGCAGCGCCCGGACTAGCGGGGGGATTCCAGATACGCAGTATTTT. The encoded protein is CASSARTSGGIPDTQYF.